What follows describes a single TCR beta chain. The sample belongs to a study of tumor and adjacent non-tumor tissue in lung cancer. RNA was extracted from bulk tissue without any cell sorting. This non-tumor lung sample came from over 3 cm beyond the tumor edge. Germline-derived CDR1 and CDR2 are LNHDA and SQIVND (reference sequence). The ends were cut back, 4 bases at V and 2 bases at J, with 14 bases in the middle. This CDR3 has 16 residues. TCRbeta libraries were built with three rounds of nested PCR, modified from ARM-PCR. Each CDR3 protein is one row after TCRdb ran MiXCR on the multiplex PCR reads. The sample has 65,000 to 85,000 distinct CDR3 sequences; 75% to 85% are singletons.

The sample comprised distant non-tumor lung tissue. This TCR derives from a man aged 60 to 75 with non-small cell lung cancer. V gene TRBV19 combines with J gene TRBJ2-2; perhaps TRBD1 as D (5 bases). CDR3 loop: CASSTPQVSNTGELFF. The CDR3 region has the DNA TGTGCCAGTAGTACCCCACAGGTGAGCAACACCGGGGAGCTGTTTTTT.